The 14 T cell receptor beta chains below all came from one sample that was sequenced in a study of neurological immune-mediated disorders. TCRdb independently ran MiXCR on the 5' RACE reads; one entry per CDR3 protein. The data hold roughly 41,000 distinct CDR3 sequences, with around 1.9% observed a single time. Sequencing input: PBMCs. These receptors were taken from a woman aged 40 to 55 with multiple sclerosis.

This clonotype was observed a handful of times. A single base separates this from a much larger clone, so it may be a read error. This sequence joins TRBV12-3 or TRBV12-4 and TRBJ2-1; D may be TRBD1 or TRBD2 (6 bases each). V dropped 6 bases and J dropped 12 bases, with 15 bases sitting between them. CDR3 size: 12 residues. The CDR3 spells CASRKGGLAQFF. The CDR3 bases are TGTGCCAGCAGGAAGGGGGGCCTTGCGCAGTTCTTC.

The sample holds many counts of this clonotype. Sequence at one end of the junction differs from germline and may be a read error. CDR3 nucleotide sequence: TGTGCCAGCACTTTAGGGACAGAGAACACCGGGGAGCTGTTTTTT. Amino acid sequence: CASTLGTENTGELFF. The genes are TRBV12-3 or TRBV12-4 and TRBJ2-2, with 7 positions matching TRBD1. This CDR3 contains 15 residues.

This clonotype was observed many times. The rearrangement uses TRBV10-2 and TRBJ2-7; the D is unclear. The germline gives CDR1 WSHSY, CDR2 SAAADI. Between the trimmed V and J ends, which lost 4 bases and 1 base, there was a span of 11 bases. The CDR3 totals 14 residues. The CDR3 sequence is CASSGDFGSYEQYF. The DNA for the CDR3 is TGCGCCAGCAGTGGAGACTTTGGGTCCTACGAGCAGTACTTC.

This clonotype was found many times. The chain couples TRBV9 to TRBJ2-7, with D perhaps given as TRBD1 or TRBD2 (5 bases each). The CDR3 runs 16 residues. Trimming took off 3 bases at V and 3 bases at J, with 19 bases between the two ends. Germline assignment: CDR1 SGDLS and CDR2 YYNGEE. The DNA of the CDR3 is TGTGCCAGCAGCGAGGACCCGGGACCGGGCATCTACGAGCAGTACTTC. Translating it yields CASSEDPGPGIYEQYF. Full variable domain (missing parts from reference TRBV9 and TRBJ2-7): DSGVTQTPKHLITATGQRVTLRCSPRSGDLSVYWYQQSLDQGLQFLIQYYNGEERAKGNILERFSAQQFPDLHSELNLSSLELGDSALYFCASSEDPGPGIYEQYFGPGTRLTVT.

This clonotype has ten or more counts. The chain carries TRBV5-1 and TRBJ1-4; tentatively, D is TRBD1 (5 bases). Germline V CDR1 and CDR2: SGHRS, YFSETQ. The CDR3 is 15 residues long. Deletions cut 0 bases from V and 7 bases from J, with 13 bases between. The CDR3 coding sequence is TGCGCCAGCAGCTTGGCCCCCCAGGGAGGTGAAAAACTGTTTTTT. It specifies CASSLAPQGGEKLFF.

This clonotype turned up a few times. The chain is built from TRBV10-3 and TRBJ2-3, with 10 bases aligning to TRBD2. V lost 0 bases, J lost 3 bases, and 3 bases stayed unmatched. The germline V gene has CDR1 ENHRY and CDR2 SYGVKD. The CDR3 loop spans 16 amino acids. The DNA of the CDR3 is TGTGCCATCAGTGAGTCGAGCGGGGGGGCAACAGATACGCAGTATTTT. This translates into CAISESSGGATDTQYF.

The chain recombines TRBV5-5 with TRBJ2-1; D possibly corresponds to TRBD2 (5 bases). The CDR3 has 13 residues. Germline V gives CDR1 SGHKS, CDR2 YYEKEE (reference sequence). Deletions cut 7 bases from V and 8 bases from J, with 16 bases between. CDR3 amino acids: CASERITADEQFF. The CDR3 DNA reads as TGTGCCAGCGAGAGAATTACAGCGGATGAGCAGTTCTTC.

At least ten counts were recorded for this clonotype. The chain has TRBV20-1 and TRBJ2-7; TRBD1 might be the D (6 bases). The CDR3 loop spans 15 amino acids. CDR1 is DFQATT, CDR2 SNEGSKA, per germline (reference sequence). V was clipped by 6 bases and J by 0 bases, with 18 bases between them. The CDR3 DNA reads as TGCAGTGCCGCCAGGGGATACTCCAGCTCCTACGAGCAGTACTTC. This translates into CSAARGYSSSYEQYF.

This clonotype was counted ten times or more. The chain carries TRBV4-1 and TRBJ2-2; TRBD1 might be the D (5 bases). The CDR3 loop spans 17 amino acids. V was cut by 0 bases and J by 5 bases, with 16 bases left in between. The germline CDR1 and CDR2 sequences are MGHRA and YSYEKL. The CDR3 DNA reads TGCGCCAGCAGCCAAGAAAGGGGTGGGATGGGGACCGGGGAGCTGTTTTTT. Protein product: CASSQERGGMGTGELFF.

This clonotype was picked up many times. The chain links TRBV7-9 to TRBJ1-1; D is unclear. V lost 2 bases and J lost 1, with 5 bases in between. Germline CDR1 SEHNR, CDR2 FQNEAQ (reference sequence). CDR3 length equals 13 residues. CDR3: CASSLTTNTEAFF. The CDR3, as DNA: TGTGCCAGCAGCTTAACGACGAACACTGAAGCTTTCTTT.

This clonotype was counted at least ten times. The J gene is TRBJ1-2, the V gene TRBV2; D possibly corresponds to TRBD1 (6 bases). This CDR3 spans 16 amino acids. The V gene lost 6 bases and the J gene lost 0 bases, with 17 bases spanning the gap. CDR1 and CDR2 (germline): SNHLY, FYNNEI. The CDR3 sequence is CASSPSGGHTNYGYTF. CDR3 DNA: TGTGCCAGCAGCCCTTCGGGGGGACATACTAACTATGGCTACACCTTC.

This clonotype was seen at least ten times. The chain uses TRBV20-1 and TRBJ1-6; D remains unclear. This CDR3 is built from 12 residues. CDR1 and CDR2 (germline): DFQATT, SNEGSKA (reference sequence). Trimming pared 1 base from V and 6 bases from J, leaving 4 bases between. CDR3 coding DNA: TGCAGTGCTAGAGGTTTTAATTCACCCCTCCACTTT. Encoded protein: CSARGFNSPLHF.

This clonotype was counted at least ten times. The chain uses TRBV5-1 and TRBJ2-2; D remains ambiguous. Germline V gene sequence: CDR1 SGHRS, CDR2 YFSETQ. This CDR3 has 15 amino acids. The ends were cut back, 4 bases at V and 6 bases at J, with 16 bases in the middle. CDR3 loop: CASSSPGSTAGELFF. The CDR3 DNA reads as TGCGCCAGCAGCAGTCCGGGCTCAACGGCCGGGGAGCTGTTTTTT.

The table lists this clonotype with many counts. The V call is TRBV24-1, the J call TRBJ2-1; 8 positions agree with TRBD1. Germline values: CDR1 KGHDR, CDR2 SFDVKD. This CDR3 spans 17 amino acids. V was pared by 3 bases and J by 0 bases, with 6 bases of the junction left unmatched. Written as DNA, the CDR3 is TGTGCCACCAGTGATGCGACAGGGGCGGTCTCCTACAATGAGCAGTTCTTC. Amino acids: CATSDATGAVSYNEQFF.